A single sample is the source of the 3 T cell receptor beta chains below, sequenced in a study of shared clonotypes between healthy human individuals. Produced via immunoSEQ multiplex PCR; TCRdb's table is partial and in-frame only. The data show approximately 600,000 clones, roughly 95% seen once. CD45RO-negative, CCR7-positively selected cells formed the naive CD8 fraction, excluding terminally differentiated effector memory CD45RA+ cells. Sequencing input: naive CD8+ T cells sorted from blood. The receptor source for this set is a young woman in good health.

The CDR3 bases are TGTGCCACCAGCAGGGAGGGACATGAGAATGAGCAGTTCTTC. Translated, it gives CATSREGHENEQFF. This chain connects TRBV15 to TRBJ2-1; D might be TRBD1 or TRBD2, each matching 6 bases. Germline V gene sequence: CDR1 LNHNV, CDR2 YYDKDF (reference sequence). V lost 3 bases to trimming and J lost 7 bases, with 13 bases between them. CDR3 length equals 14 residues. The full variable domain, its missing parts supplied by reference TRBV15 and TRBJ2-1, is DAMVIQNPRYQVTQFGKPVTLSCSQTLNHNVMYWYQQKSSQAPKLLFHYYDKDFNNEADTPDNFQSRRPNTSFCFLDIRSPGLGDTAMYLCATSREGHENEQFFGPGTRLTVL.

V and J are TRBV27 and TRBJ2-7; the D gene is possibly TRBD1 (6 bases). Germline V lookup: CDR1 MNHEY, CDR2 SMNVEV (reference sequence). V was shortened by 5 bases and J by 7 bases, with 18 bases between the two germline ends. The CDR3 has 14 residues. The DNA of the CDR3 is TGTGCCAGCAGTCCTGGGACACCCCTAGGGGAGCAGTACTTC. Translated, it gives CASSPGTPLGEQYF.

The J gene is TRBJ1-2, the V gene TRBV9; D is unresolved. Germline CDR1 reads SGDLS; CDR2 reads YYNGEE. This CDR3 contains 12 residues. V was shortened by 1 base and J by 6 bases, with 7 bases between the two germline ends. The CDR3 DNA reads TGTGCCAGCAGCGTAAATCAAAATGGCTACACCTTC. Protein: CASSVNQNGYTF.